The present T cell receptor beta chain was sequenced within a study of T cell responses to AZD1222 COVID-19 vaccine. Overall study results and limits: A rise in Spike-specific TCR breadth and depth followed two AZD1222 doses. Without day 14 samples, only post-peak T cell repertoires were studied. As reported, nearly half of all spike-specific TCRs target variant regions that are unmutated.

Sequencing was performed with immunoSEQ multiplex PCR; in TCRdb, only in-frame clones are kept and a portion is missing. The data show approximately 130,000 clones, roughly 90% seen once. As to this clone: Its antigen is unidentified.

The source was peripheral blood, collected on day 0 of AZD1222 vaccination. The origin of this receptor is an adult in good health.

The CDR3 region has the DNA TGTGCCAGTAGTACTCAACTAGCGGAGCTAGCCAATGAGCAGTTCTTC. Encoded protein: CASSTQLAELANEQFF. The V and J genes are TRBV19 and TRBJ2-1; 8 positions match TRBD2. The ends lost 4 bases at V and 6 bases at J; junction bases unmatched: 11. This CDR3 comprises 16 residues. Germline V lookup: CDR1 LNHDA, CDR2 SQIVND (reference sequence). Based on the CDR3 plus reference TRBV19 and TRBJ2-1, the full variable domain is DGGITQSPKYLFRKEGQNVTLSCEQNLNHDAMYWYRQDPGQGLRLIYYSQIVNDFQKGDIAEGYSVSREKKESFPLTVTSAQKNPTAFYLCASSTQLAELANEQFFGPGTRLTVL.